The 30 T cell receptor beta chains presented below share a single source sample, sequenced in a study of shared clonotypes between healthy human individuals. Assay used: immunoSEQ multiplex PCR; TCRdb lists only in-frame clones, some missing. The data contain hundreds of thousands of clones, 96% of them singletons. Naivety among CD8 cells was defined by CD45RO negativity and positive CCR7 selection, thereby excluding terminally differentiated effector memory CD45RA+ cells. Sequenced input: naive CD8+ T cells sorted from blood. Every receptor here comes from a man younger than 40 in good health.

The chain is built from TRBV2 and TRBJ1-1; D is ambiguous. V lost 1 base, J lost 1 base, and 10 bases lay in between. The CDR3 totals 15 residues. CDR1 and CDR2 from the germline V gene are SNHLY and FYNNEI. The CDR3 DNA is TGTGCCAGCAGTGAAGATCGGGCAGAGAACACTGAAGCTTTCTTT. This sequence encodes CASSEDRAENTEAFF.

The gene calls are TRBV4-3 and TRBJ2-3; D is perhaps TRBD1 (5 bases). V lost 0 bases to trimming and J lost 0 bases, with 10 bases between them. The CDR3 contains 16 residues. Germline V lookup: CDR1 LGHNA, CDR2 YSLEER. For the CDR3, the DNA is TGCGCCAGCAGCCAAGATAGGGGATCTAGCACAGATACGCAGTATTTT. The encoded protein is CASSQDRGSSTDTQYF.

This clone appeared a single time. The rearrangement joins TRBV27 to TRBJ1-1; 7 positions match TRBD1. The V and J ends lost 5 bases and 0 bases, in that order; junction bases with no gene match: 3. The length of the CDR3 is 14 residues. Germline V gene sequence: CDR1 MNHEY, CDR2 SMNVEV (reference sequence). As DNA, the CDR3 is TGTGCCAGCAGTGTGGGACAGATGAACACTGAAGCTTTCTTT. This codes for CASSVGQMNTEAFF.

The V and J genes are TRBV4-3 and TRBJ2-2; 7 positions match TRBD1. Germline CDR1 LGHNA, CDR2 YSLEER. V lost 0 bases, J lost 5 bases, and 9 bases stayed unmatched. The CDR3 runs to 17 residues. This CDR3 is CASSQDRGDRVTGELFF. In nucleotides, the CDR3 is TGCGCCAGCAGCCAAGACAGAGGGGACAGAGTTACCGGGGAGCTGTTTTTT.

V gene TRBV28 combines with J gene TRBJ2-7; D is undetermined. The CDR3 totals 13 residues. Germline loops: CDR1 MDHEN, CDR2 SYDVKM. Between the trimmed V and J ends, which lost 3 bases and 1 base, there was a span of 7 bases. The CDR3 DNA is TGTGCCAGCAGTTTCTCGACTTCCTACGAGCAGTACTTC. This encodes CASSFSTSYEQYF. Using reference TRBV28 and TRBJ2-7 for the parts outside the CDR3, the full variable domain is DVKVTQSSRYLVKRTGEKVFLECVQDMDHENMFWYRQDPGLGLRLIYFSYDVKMKEKGDIPEGYSVSREKKERFSLILESASTNQTSMYLCASSFSTSYEQYFGPGTRLTVT.

The chain combines TRBV7-9 with TRBJ2-3; TRBD2 matches at 13 bases. The germline V gene encodes CDR1 SEHNR and CDR2 FQNEAQ (reference sequence). The CDR3 loop spans 17 amino acids. Germline trimming cut 5 bases from V and 3 bases from J; bases unmatched to any gene: 8. The CDR3 protein is CASSPRGLAGETDTQYF. The CDR3 nucleotides read TGTGCCAGCAGCCCCCGTGGACTAGCGGGGGAAACAGATACGCAGTATTTT.

The chain has TRBV4-3 and TRBJ1-1; no reliable D call. Germline values: CDR1 LGHNA, CDR2 YSLEER. The CDR3 runs 16 residues. The V and J ends lost 0 bases and 3 bases respectively, with 14 bases between them. The CDR3 loop reads CASSQESFGDYTEAFF. The CDR3, as DNA: TGCGCCAGCAGCCAAGAAAGTTTTGGAGATTACACTGAAGCTTTCTTT.

V gene TRBV19 combines with J gene TRBJ2-7; TRBD1 might be the D (7 bases). The V end was cut by 9 bases, the J end by 3 bases, with 9 bases between. Per germline, CDR1 LNHDA and CDR2 SQIVND (reference sequence). This CDR3 is built from 11 residues. The chain's CDR3 is CASQGGYEQYF. CDR3 in DNA: TGTGCCAGCCAGGGGGGCTACGAGCAGTACTTC.

V and J are TRBV11-2 and TRBJ2-2, with D possibly TRBD2 on 6 matching bases. The germline V and J ends were trimmed by 6 bases and 6 bases, with 8 bases remaining between them. CDR1 is SGHAT, CDR2 FQNNGV, per germline. CDR3 length equals 12 residues. CDR3 in amino acids: CASRWGAGELFF. The DNA for the CDR3 is TGTGCCAGCAGGTGGGGGGCCGGGGAGCTGTTTTTT.

The chain recombines TRBV6-5 with TRBJ2-5, with no clear D. This CDR3 comprises 12 residues. Germline CDR1 and CDR2: MNHEY and SVGAGI. Trimming removed 2 bases at V and 2 bases at J, with 3 bases between. The CDR3 region has the DNA TGTGCCAGCAGTTACAGGCAAGAGACCCAGTACTTC. It yields the protein CASSYRQETQYF.

CDR3 sequence (DNA): TGTGCCAGCTCCCTCTCTCGGAGCACTGAAGCTTTCTTT. It encodes CASSLSRSTEAFF. This chain links TRBV18 with TRBJ1-1; no reliable D call. V lost 6 bases, J lost 4 bases, and 12 bases lay in between. Germline V gene sequence: CDR1 KGHSH, CDR2 LQKENI. The CDR3 covers 13 residues.

About this clone: Within the sample, other DNA sequences also encode this same CDR3. This chain joins TRBV27 and TRBJ2-7; a weak D match, TRBD2 (5 bases). V was shortened by 2 bases and J by 1 base, with 9 bases between the two germline ends. Looked up from germline, CDR1 is MNHEY and CDR2 is SMNVEV (reference sequence). The CDR3 is 14 residues long. Written as DNA, the CDR3 is TGTGCCAGCAGTTTAAGTCGGGAATCCTACGAGCAGTACTTC. Translated, it gives CASSLSRESYEQYF.

In this sample, this clone turned up once. The chain links TRBV4-2 to TRBJ2-7, with D tentatively TRBD1 or TRBD2 (7 bases each). With 0 bases removed from V and 6 bases from J, the gap between germline ends came to 18 bases. In germline, CDR1 is LGHNA, CDR2 YNFKEQ. The CDR3 sequence is 16 residues long. In nucleotides, the CDR3 is TGTGCCAGCAGCCAAGATGGCGCAGGGGGGGTTACCGAGCAGTACTTC. Amino acid sequence: CASSQDGAGGVTEQYF.

The chain is built from TRBV5-8 and TRBJ2-7; no reliable D call. This CDR3 region has 14 residues. Germline loops: CDR1 SGHTS, CDR2 YDEGEE. Deletions cut 3 bases from V and 2 bases from J, with 12 bases between. CDR3 residues: CASSYPGATYEQYF. The CDR3 region has the DNA TGTGCCAGCAGCTACCCGGGTGCAACCTACGAGCAGTACTTC.

V and J are TRBV27 and TRBJ2-1; TRBD2 aligns across 9 bases. V lost 6 bases, J lost 8 bases, and 11 bases stayed unmatched. CDR1 is MNHEY and CDR2 is SMNVEV in the germline V gene (reference sequence). CDR3 length: 15 amino acids. As DNA, the CDR3 is TGTGCCAGCAGCGTTTTTAGCGGGAGTCTAGATGAGCAGTTCTTC. Its translation is CASSVFSGSLDEQFF.

The chain has TRBV7-9 and TRBJ2-7, with 9 bases fitting TRBD1. This CDR3 region has 17 residues. The junction had 12 bases not matched to a gene; V was cut back by 4 bases and J by 2 bases. Germline-derived CDR1 and CDR2 are SEHNR and FQNEAQ (reference sequence). The CDR3 DNA reads TGTGCCAGCAGCTCACCCCACAGGGGGCCGGGCACCTACGAGCAGTACTTC. Translating gives CASSSPHRGPGTYEQYF.

The sample holds one count of this clone. This chain uses TRBV27 with TRBJ2-5; possibly TRBD1 for D (5 bases). Germline V lookup: CDR1 MNHEY, CDR2 SMNVEV (reference sequence). Deletions cut 6 bases from V and 9 bases from J, with 14 bases between. The CDR3 contains 12 residues. The CDR3 reads CASSPALGPQYF. The CDR3 DNA follows: TGTGCCAGCAGCCCGGCCCTGGGGCCCCAGTACTTC.

The V call is TRBV28, the J call TRBJ2-3; 7 nucleotides agree with TRBD1. The V gene end was trimmed by 6 bases and the J gene end by 4 bases; junction bases not matched to a gene: 10. The length of the CDR3 is 15 residues. Germline V gene lookup returns CDR1 MDHEN and CDR2 SYDVKM. CDR3 nucleotides: TGTGCCAGCAGGTACTCAGGGGGTCGCGCAGATACGCAGTATTTT. Amino acids: CASRYSGGRADTQYF.

This chain uses TRBV5-1 with TRBJ2-7; D call uncertain. The CDR3 length is 13 residues. V dropped 5 bases and J dropped 2 bases, with 11 bases sitting between them. From germline, CDR1 is SGHRS and CDR2 YFSETQ. The CDR3 nucleotides read TGCGCCAGCAGTGGTGGAATTGCCTACGAGCAGTACTTC. It translates to CASSGGIAYEQYF.

In DNA form, the CDR3 reads TGTGCCAGCAGTTTAGGGCGGGCCAACAATGAGCAGTTCTTC. Its protein is CASSLGRANNEQFF. V gene TRBV27 combines with J gene TRBJ2-1; tentative D call: TRBD2 (5 bases). CDR3 length: 14 amino acids. Between the trimmed V and J ends, which lost 2 bases and 5 bases, there was a span of 10 bases. Germline-derived CDR1 and CDR2 are MNHEY and SMNVEV (reference sequence).

This chain connects TRBV10-3 to TRBJ1-1, with a possible D match to TRBD1 (5 bases). The germline V gene has CDR1 ENHRY and CDR2 SYGVKD. Trimming took 11 bases from V and 1 from J, leaving 8 bases between them. The CDR3 is 11 residues long. The CDR3 loop is CAGGSNTEAFF. CDR3 in DNA: TGTGCCGGGGGGTCGAACACTGAAGCTTTCTTT.

The CDR3 loop is CASSLGGRAPDTQYF. The CDR3 DNA sequence: TGTGCCAGCAGCTTGGGAGGGAGGGCCCCAGATACGCAGTATTTT. The V and J genes are TRBV5-5 and TRBJ2-3, with TRBD2 identical over 7 bases. CDR3 length: 15 residues. V shed 0 bases, J shed 4 bases, and the junction held 5 bases outside the gene matches. Germline V gives CDR1 SGHKS, CDR2 YYEKEE (reference sequence).

The chain links TRBV7-9 to TRBJ2-1; 8 nucleotides agree with TRBD2. Germline values: CDR1 SEHNR, CDR2 FQNEAQ (reference sequence). V trimming: 0 bases; J trimming: 4 bases; junction bases outside the gene matches: 5. The CDR3 runs to 16 residues. CDR3 bases: TGTGCCAGCAGCTTAGCGGCTAGCGGGCCATACAATGAGCAGTTCTTC. It codes for CASSLAASGPYNEQFF.

The chain employs TRBV14 and TRBJ2-5; D ambiguous. CDR1 is SGHDN and CDR2 is FVKESK in the germline V gene. V was clipped by 2 bases and J by 4 bases, with 11 bases between them. CDR3 size: 14 residues. In nucleotides, the CDR3 is TGTGCCAGCAGCCAAAAAGGCGCCCGAGAGACCCAGTACTTC. It is translated as CASSQKGARETQYF.

CDR3 nucleotides: TGTGCCAGTAGTATGTGGGACACCGGGGAGCTGTTTTTT. As protein: CASSMWDTGELFF. The chain joins TRBV19 to TRBJ2-2; D ambiguous. CDR1 is LNHDA and CDR2 is SQIVND in the germline V gene (reference sequence). The CDR3 is 13 residues long. Trimming took 3 bases from V and 3 from J, leaving 5 bases between them.

This clone was seen just once. The V and J genes are TRBV11-2 and TRBJ2-7; 10 nucleotides match TRBD1. This CDR3 is 17 amino acids long. Germline V lookup: CDR1 SGHAT, CDR2 FQNNGV. With 5 bases clipped from V and 3 bases from J, the junction kept 13 bases outside the gene matches. The CDR3 sequence is CASSTRLTTGGFYEQYF. CDR3 bases: TGTGCCAGCAGCACAAGATTGACGACAGGGGGCTTCTACGAGCAGTACTTC.

The rearrangement joins TRBV7-6 to TRBJ2-7, with 11 positions matching TRBD2. Germline-derived CDR1 and CDR2 are SGHVS and FNYEAQ. This CDR3 comprises 16 residues. V dropped 1 base and J dropped 6; count of bases not matched to a gene: 8. The CDR3 reads CASSLGVAGGPSEQYF. The CDR3 region has the DNA TGTGCCAGCAGCTTAGGAGTAGCGGGAGGGCCTTCCGAGCAGTACTTC.

This chain joins TRBV15 and TRBJ2-3, with 7 bases aligning to TRBD1. Unmatched junction bases numbered 3, after V lost 3 bases and J lost 0 bases. CDR3 size: 15 residues. Germline V gene data show CDR1 as LNHNV and CDR2 as YYDKDF (reference sequence). CDR3 amino acids: CATSSDRASTDTQYF. DNA for the CDR3: TGTGCCACCAGCAGTGACAGGGCTAGCACAGATACGCAGTATTTT.

This clone came up a few times. The sample contains more than one DNA sequence encoding this CDR3. The genes are TRBV28 and TRBJ2-1, with TRBD2 matching 9 bases. V lost 2 bases and J lost 4; bases outside the gene matches: 0. This CDR3 has 14 amino acids. Germline lookup yields CDR1 MDHEN and CDR2 SYDVKM. CDR3: CASSLLAGYNEQFF. The CDR3 coding sequence is TGTGCCAGCAGTTTACTAGCGGGATACAATGAGCAGTTCTTC.

The chain couples TRBV19 to TRBJ2-7, with a possible D match to TRBD2 (5 bases). Trimming shortened V by 3 bases and J by 3 bases, and 15 bases separated the two germline ends. There are 15 residues in the CDR3. Germline CDR1 LNHDA, CDR2 SQIVND (reference sequence). The CDR3 sequence is CASSIFGVAGYEQYF. Written as DNA, the CDR3 is TGTGCCAGTAGTATCTTTGGAGTGGCGGGCTACGAGCAGTACTTC.